These 23 T cell receptor beta chains share one sample of origin, sequenced in a study of blood T cells in healthy people across ages (dated by TCRdb to between 2014 and 2017). Library creation used 5' RACE. Reads for this sample came from an Illumina HiSeq 2500. A second PCR of roughly 7 to 12 cycles was run with a J-beta primer mix and a sample-barcoded 5' primer. TCRdb redid the processing of the public reads, applying fastp at Q25 and MiXCR, and retained in-frame beta chains. CDR3 protein duplicates are merged, each entry listing the most common genes and DNA. The sample contains 650,000 to 700,000 distinct CDR3 sequences, around 52% of them found a single time. Of the sample, around an eighth falls within the top ten clones. The specimen sequenced was blood. The receptor source for this set is a woman older than 75 in good health.

The chain uses TRBV28 and TRBJ2-5; TRBD2 matches at 11 bases. There are 19 residues in the CDR3. The germline CDR1 and CDR2 sequences are MDHEN and SYDVKM. V lost 7 bases to trimming and J lost 0 bases; unmatched junction nucleotides: 16. CDR3 coding DNA: TGTGCCAGCACGATGGGGCCTAGCGGGGGGTCCCTCCACCAAGAGACCCAGTACTTC. Translated, it gives CASTMGPSGGSLHQETQYF.

The chain employs TRBV20-1 and TRBJ2-3; 10 bases are shared with TRBD2. The CDR3 length is 15 residues. V gave up 4 bases and J gave up 5 bases; unmatched junction bases: 9. CDR1 and CDR2 (germline): DFQATT, SNEGSKA (reference sequence). The CDR3 loop reads CSANTGTSAEDTQYF. The CDR3 bases are TGCAGTGCTAACACCGGGACTAGCGCGGAAGATACGCAGTATTTT.

V usage is TRBV3-1 and J usage is TRBJ2-1; no definite D call. V lost 0 bases to trimming and J lost 3 bases, with 12 bases between them. Looked up from germline, CDR1 is LGHDT and CDR2 is YNNKEL (reference sequence). The CDR3 sequence is 16 residues long. The CDR3, as DNA: TGTGCCAGCAGCCAAGATCTTCACGGCTTCTACAATGAGCAGTTCTTC. Translating gives CASSQDLHGFYNEQFF.

This clonotype was seen many times. J is TRBJ1-4 and V is TRBV2; D perhaps matches TRBD1 (5 bases). V was shortened by 3 bases and J by 7 bases, with 12 bases between the two germline ends. Looked up from germline, CDR1 is SNHLY and CDR2 is FYNNEI. This CDR3 is built from 14 residues. DNA for the CDR3: TGTGCCAGCAGTGACGGCAGGGTTCGTGAAAAACTGTTTTTT. It specifies CASSDGRVREKLFF.

To note about this clonotype: This may come from a read error, since a much larger clone is one base off. The genes are TRBV2 and TRBJ2-7; the D is unclear. The length of the CDR3 is 12 residues. The V end lost 7 bases, the J end lost 7 bases, and 14 bases lay between the germline ends. Germline V gene data show CDR1 as SNHLY and CDR2 as FYNNEI. The DNA of the CDR3 is TGTGCCAGCACCCGCCTAGGAAATGAGCAGTACTTC. This codes for CASTRLGNEQYF.

The sample holds many counts of this clonotype. The chain carries TRBV20-1 and TRBJ2-3, with 10 bases identical to TRBD1. The CDR3 sequence is 14 residues long. V lost 2 bases, J lost 4 bases, and 3 bases stayed unmatched. Germline V CDR1 and CDR2: DFQATT, SNEGSKA (reference sequence). The CDR3: CSARRDRGADTQYF. The CDR3 DNA follows: TGCAGTGCTAGAAGGGACAGGGGAGCAGATACGCAGTATTTT.

This chain uses TRBV6-2 or TRBV6-3 with TRBJ2-7; tentatively, D is TRBD1 or TRBD2 (5 bases each). The tail of the sequence fits TRBJ2-4 better, so the J call may be wrong. Germline V gives CDR1 MNHEY, CDR2 SVGEGT. The CDR3 spans 13 residues. CDR3 sequence reads: CASSDGTSNIQYF. CDR3 bases: TGTGCCAGCAGTGATGGGACGTCAAACATTCAGTACTTC.

V and J are TRBV6-2 or TRBV6-3 and TRBJ2-3; no clear D gene. V was clipped by 6 bases and J by 4 bases, with 14 bases between them. The CDR3 extends over 14 amino acids. Germline lookup yields CDR1 MNHEY and CDR2 SVGEGT. This CDR3 reads CASRTDGYADTQYF. The CDR3 DNA sequence: TGTGCCAGCAGGACGGACGGGTACGCAGATACGCAGTATTTT.

This clonotype was seen a single time. V is TRBV20-1 and J is TRBJ2-3; 11 nucleotides align to TRBD2. J was trimmed by 0 bases and V by 6 bases; bases with no gene match: 8. CDR3 length: 16 residues. CDR1 is DFQATT, CDR2 SNEGSKA, per germline (reference sequence). This CDR3 reads CSATGTSGTSTDTQYF. In DNA form, the CDR3 reads TGCAGTGCAACCGGGACTAGCGGAACTAGCACAGATACGCAGTATTTT.

J is TRBJ2-7 and V is TRBV20-1; D could derive from TRBD1 or TRBD2 (5 bases each). The germline V and J ends were trimmed by 2 bases and 2 bases, with 16 bases remaining between them. The CDR3 extends over 15 amino acids. Germline loops: CDR1 DFQATT, CDR2 SNEGSKA (reference sequence). CDR3 region: CSARILRGLTYEQYF. CDR3 bases: TGCAGTGCTAGAATTTTACGGGGCCTCACCTACGAGCAGTACTTC.

The sample holds a few counts of this clonotype. The rearrangement links TRBV20-1 to TRBJ2-3, with 9 bases fitting TRBD2. The V segment lost 5 bases and the J segment 2 bases; nucleotides outside the gene matches: 8. Per germline, CDR1 DFQATT and CDR2 SNEGSKA (reference sequence). This CDR3 is 15 amino acids long. CDR3 nucleotide sequence: TGCAGTGCTCGGGGACTAGCAGCACTCACAGATACGCAGTATTTT. Translating it yields CSARGLAALTDTQYF.

This clonotype was seen a single time. The rearrangement joins TRBV20-1 to TRBJ1-4; 9 bases are shared with TRBD1. The CDR3 is made up of 13 amino acids. Germline loops: CDR1 DFQATT, CDR2 SNEGSKA (reference sequence). The junction had 7 bases not matched to a gene; V was cut back by 3 bases and J by 11 bases. In nucleotides, the CDR3 is TGCAGTGCTAGCCCGGGACAGGGCGAGAAACTGTTTTTT. Encoded protein: CSASPGQGEKLFF.

The V gene is TRBV3-1, the J gene TRBJ1-5; D unresolved. Deletions cut 1 base from V and 0 bases from J, with 4 bases between. The CDR3 totals 14 residues. CDR1 and CDR2 (germline): LGHDT, YNNKEL (reference sequence). The CDR3 here is CASSQAASNQPQHF. In DNA form, the CDR3 reads TGTGCCAGCAGCCAAGCGGCTAGCAATCAGCCCCAGCATTTT.

The chain uses TRBV7-8 and TRBJ2-1; TRBD2 agrees at 8 bases. J lost 2 bases, V lost 1 base, and 7 bases had no gene match. CDR3 size: 17 residues. Germline V gene sequence: CDR1 SGHVS, CDR2 FQNEAQ. The DNA of the CDR3 is TGTGCCAGCAGCTTAGAGGTGCGGGAGGTAACCTACAATGAGCAGTTCTTC. Translation gives CASSLEVREVTYNEQFF.

This chain links TRBV19 with TRBJ1-5; no clear D. Trimming stripped 3 bases from V and 6 bases from J, with 9 bases between. Germline values: CDR1 LNHDA, CDR2 SQIVND (reference sequence). The CDR3 runs 13 residues. The CDR3 DNA reads TGTGCCAGTAGTATCCTCCTTCGTCAGCCCCAGCATTTT. Its protein product is CASSILLRQPQHF. The full variable domain, in which reference TRBV19 and TRBJ1-5 provide the parts outside the CDR3, is DGGITQSPKYLFRKEGQNVTLSCEQNLNHDAMYWYRQDPGQGLRLIYYSQIVNDFQKGDIAEGYSVSREKKESFPLTVTSAQKNPTAFYLCASSILLRQPQHFGDGTRLSIL.

J is TRBJ2-1 and V is TRBV20-1; TRBD1 agrees at 8 bases. Losses at the gene ends were 3 bases for V and 7 bases for J; bases not matched to a gene: 8. The germline gives CDR1 DFQATT, CDR2 SNEGSKA (reference sequence). The CDR3 length is 14 residues. CDR3 in DNA: TGCAGTGCTAGTCCTGGGACAGGCGAGAATGAGCAGTTCTTC. It translates to CSASPGTGENEQFF.

The V and J genes are TRBV5-1 and TRBJ2-7, with D unclear. Germline V gives CDR1 SGHRS, CDR2 YFSETQ. The CDR3 extends over 13 amino acids. The V end lost 0 bases, the J end lost 6 bases, and 10 bases lay between the germline ends. The CDR3 reads CASSLVIGSEQYF. The CDR3 nucleotides read TGCGCCAGCAGCTTGGTTATAGGGTCCGAGCAGTACTTC.

For this clonotype: It may be a read error: a sequence one base away is much more abundant. This chain joins TRBV12-3 or TRBV12-4 and TRBJ2-7; D unclear. This CDR3 has 12 amino acids. The V end lost 8 bases, the J end lost 6 bases, and 14 bases lay between the germline ends. CDR3 nucleotide sequence: TGTGCCAGCTCCTCCACAGCTGTCGAGCAGTACTTC. This translates into CASSSTAVEQYF.

This clonotype was seen a few times. This may come from a read error, since a much larger clone is one base off. In DNA form, the CDR3 reads TGTGCCACCAGCAGAGATCCCCCGGCGAACAATGAGCAGTACTTC. Protein product: CATSRDPPANNEQYF. The genes are TRBV15 and TRBJ2-1; D gene ambiguous. The tail of the sequence fits TRBJ2-7 better, so the J call may be wrong. The length of the CDR3 is 15 residues. Germline values: CDR1 LNHNV, CDR2 YYDKDF (reference sequence).

This clonotype has just a few counts. The J gene is TRBJ2-1, the V gene TRBV29-1; 9 bases agree with TRBD2. The CDR3 sequence is 15 residues long. Germline CDR1 and CDR2: SQVTM and ANQGSEA. The ends lost 0 bases at V and 7 bases at J; junction bases unmatched: 7. CDR3 amino acids: CSVEDLGTSLNEQFF. In DNA, the CDR3 is TGCAGCGTTGAAGATCTTGGGACTAGCTTGAATGAGCAGTTCTTC.

The rearrangement uses TRBV12-3 or TRBV12-4 and TRBJ1-2; 7 nucleotides match TRBD1. There are 16 residues in the CDR3. The V gene end was trimmed by 5 bases and the J gene end by 8 bases; junction bases not matched to a gene: 17. The CDR3 protein is CASSPGTDKGRGGYTF. For the CDR3, the DNA is TGTGCCAGCAGTCCCGGGACAGACAAGGGGCGTGGCGGCTACACCTTC.

The table lists this clonotype with a few counts. V usage is TRBV7-8 and J usage is TRBJ2-4; 11 nucleotides align to TRBD1. Trimming cost V 5 bases and J 6 bases; bases outside gene matches: 3. Germline loops: CDR1 SGHVS, CDR2 FQNEAQ. This CDR3 region has 14 residues. The CDR3 region is CASSLGQGANIQYF. CDR3 bases: TGTGCCAGCAGCCTTGGACAGGGGGCAAACATTCAGTACTTC.

This clonotype was found many times. The V and J genes are TRBV4-2 and TRBJ2-7; perhaps TRBD1 as D (6 bases). V dropped 1 base and J dropped 2 bases, with 9 bases sitting between them. This CDR3 has 14 amino acids. CDR1 and CDR2 from the germline V gene are LGHNA and YNFKEQ. In nucleotides, the CDR3 is TGTGCCAGCAGCCAAGCCGGACAGCCCTACGAGCAGTACTTC. Its protein is CASSQAGQPYEQYF.